This T cell receptor (beta chain) was observed in a study of blood T cell repertoires in COVID-19. Background on the study: Nucleic acid was either cDNA or gDNA, and it came from T cells, B-cell-depleted T cells, or PBMCs.

V was pared by 2 bases and J by 2 bases, with 15 bases between. The germline CDR1 and CDR2 sequences are MNHEY and SVGAGI. This CDR3 has 16 residues. The table came from immunoSEQ multiplex PCR; TCRdb's copy has only in-frame clones and leaves some out. The data hold about 60,000 clones, with 88% observed a single time. Sequenced sample: peripheral blood. The TCR comes from a man aged 50 or older with active COVID-19. The chain employs TRBV6-5 and TRBJ1-2; the D is unclear. Here the CDR3 reads CASSYLRQATNYGYTF. The CDR3 DNA is TGTGCCAGCAGTTACCTTCGGCAGGCCACCAACTATGGCTACACCTTC.